The rows below give T cell receptor beta chains drawn from one sample of a study of CD8+ T cells in alopecia areata. Repertoires were generated with immunoSEQ multiplex PCR, while TCRdb's copy carries only in-frame clones and drops some. Found here are about 150,000 clones, 50% to 65% of them singletons; the top ten hold approximately 4.3%. Material: CD4+ T cells sorted from blood. All receptors derive from a human donor in good health. Both conserved end residues are part of each CDR3. A D gene is named only where the DNA matches it firmly. Clone size appears in some rows only: once, few, many, or a class for an expanded clone.

cdr3_aa: CASRGDGYEQYF
cdr3_nt: TGTGCCAGCAGGGGGGACGGCTACGAGCAGTACTTC
j_call: TRBJ2-7
clone_size: .
v_call: TRBV2
d_call: .

cdr3_aa: CASSWSTNTGELFF
cdr3_nt: TGTGCCAGCAGTTGGTCCACGAACACCGGGGAGCTGTTTTTT
j_call: TRBJ2-2
clone_size: .
v_call: TRBV2
d_call: .

cdr3_aa: CSVEVPGPEAFF
cdr3_nt: TGCAGCGTTGAAGTACCGGGACCCGAAGCTTTCTTT
j_call: TRBJ1-1
clone_size: .
v_call: TRBV29-1
d_call: .

cdr3_aa: CASNRAGANVLTF
cdr3_nt: TGTGCCAGCAACAGGGCTGGGGCCAACGTCCTGACTTTC
j_call: TRBJ2-6
clone_size: .
v_call: TRBV25-1
d_call: .

cdr3_aa: CSVDRVGNEQFF
cdr3_nt: TGCAGCGTTGACCGGGTAGGGAATGAGCAGTTCTTC
j_call: TRBJ2-1
clone_size: once
v_call: TRBV29-1
d_call: .

cdr3_aa: CASSVPGHNAYEQYF
cdr3_nt: TGTGCCAGCAGTGTCCCGGGACACAACGCATACGAGCAGTACTTC
j_call: TRBJ2-7
clone_size: .
v_call: TRBV25-1
d_call: .

cdr3_aa: CASFRGIMRRESYNEQFF
cdr3_nt: TGTGCCAGCTTTAGGGGGATTATGCGGCGGGAGAGCTACAATGAGCAGTTCTTC
j_call: TRBJ2-1
clone_size: .
v_call: TRBV2
d_call: .

cdr3_aa: CSGLEAYNEQFF
cdr3_nt: TGCAGCGGACTAGAAGCCTACAATGAGCAGTTCTTC
j_call: TRBJ2-1
clone_size: .
v_call: TRBV29-1
d_call: .

cdr3_aa: CASSRRAGTEAFF
cdr3_nt: TGTGCCAGCAGCCGCAGGGCGGGCACTGAAGCTTTCTTT
j_call: TRBJ1-1
clone_size: .
v_call: TRBV28
d_call: .

cdr3_aa: CASSLAGVAYEQYF
cdr3_nt: TGTGCCAGCAGCCTGGCGGGGGTCGCCTACGAGCAGTACTTC
j_call: TRBJ2-7
clone_size: once
v_call: TRBV7-9
d_call: TRBD2

cdr3_aa: CATSRGPAAAGETQYF
cdr3_nt: TGTGCCACCAGCAGAGGCCCCGCTGCGGCTGGGGAGACCCAGTACTTC
j_call: TRBJ2-5
clone_size: .
v_call: TRBV15
d_call: .

cdr3_aa: CASSQSKGIVSFYEQYF
cdr3_nt: TGCGCCAGCAGTCAATCGAAGGGAATCGTATCGTTCTACGAGCAGTACTTC
j_call: TRBJ2-7
clone_size: few
v_call: TRBV23-1
d_call: .

cdr3_aa: CSVGDSGSSTDTQYF
cdr3_nt: TGCAGCGTTGGGGACAGCGGGAGTAGCACAGATACGCAGTATTTT
j_call: TRBJ2-3
clone_size: few
v_call: TRBV29-1
d_call: .

cdr3_aa: CASSLTSGGTDTQYF
cdr3_nt: TGTGCCAGCAGCTTGACTAGCGGAGGCACAGATACGCAGTATTTT
j_call: TRBJ2-3
clone_size: .
v_call: TRBV7-3
d_call: TRBD2

cdr3_aa: CASSEAGRDTQYF
cdr3_nt: TGTGCCAGCAGTGAAGCTGGGAGGGATACGCAGTATTTT
j_call: TRBJ2-3
clone_size: .
v_call: TRBV2
d_call: .

cdr3_aa: CASTDAKNYEQYF
cdr3_nt: TGTGCCAGCACCGACGCCAAGAACTACGAGCAGTACTTC
j_call: TRBJ2-7
clone_size: .
v_call: TRBV5-4
d_call: .

cdr3_aa: CSVEGRANTGELFF
cdr3_nt: TGCAGCGTCGAGGGACGCGCGAACACCGGGGAGCTGTTTTTT
j_call: TRBJ2-2
clone_size: few
v_call: TRBV29-1
d_call: .

cdr3_aa: CAWSTQYRLADSLWGTYF
cdr3_nt: TGTGCCTGGAGTACTCAGTACCGACTAGCGGACTCTCTGTGGGGCACGTACTTC
j_call: TRBJ2-7
clone_size: .
v_call: TRBV30
d_call: TRBD2

cdr3_aa: CSVGSGPRISTDTQYF
cdr3_nt: TGCAGCGTTGGTTCCGGACCGAGAATTAGCACAGATACGCAGTATTTT
j_call: TRBJ2-3
clone_size: .
v_call: TRBV29-1
d_call: .

cdr3_aa: CASSFLGGELFF
cdr3_nt: TGTGCCAGCAGCTTTTTGGGCGGGGAGCTGTTTTTT
j_call: TRBJ2-2
clone_size: .
v_call: TRBV11-2
d_call: .

cdr3_aa: CSVERTSGNSEQFF
cdr3_nt: TGCAGCGTTGAAAGGACTAGCGGGAACAGTGAGCAGTTCTTC
j_call: TRBJ2-1
clone_size: .
v_call: TRBV29-1
d_call: TRBD2

cdr3_aa: CASSPRTVSSYEQYF
cdr3_nt: TGTGCCAGCAGCCCGAGGACAGTCTCTTCCTACGAGCAGTACTTC
j_call: TRBJ2-7
clone_size: .
v_call: TRBV7-9
d_call: .

cdr3_aa: CSGQGSTNEQFF
cdr3_nt: TGCAGCGGACAGGGGTCAACAAATGAGCAGTTCTTC
j_call: TRBJ2-1
clone_size: .
v_call: TRBV29-1
d_call: TRBD1

cdr3_aa: CASSLAQVFSYEQYF
cdr3_nt: TGTGCCAGCAGCTTAGCCCAGGTCTTCTCCTACGAGCAGTACTTC
j_call: TRBJ2-7
clone_size: .
v_call: TRBV11-2
d_call: .

cdr3_aa: CASGGDRGWSYEQYF
cdr3_nt: TGTGCCAGCGGGGGAGACAGGGGCTGGTCCTACGAGCAGTACTTC
j_call: TRBJ2-7
clone_size: .
v_call: TRBV2
d_call: TRBD1

cdr3_aa: CASSNRQAGANVLTF
cdr3_nt: TGTGCCAGCAGCAACCGACAGGCTGGGGCCAACGTCCTGACTTTC
j_call: TRBJ2-6
clone_size: .
v_call: TRBV9
d_call: .

cdr3_aa: CSVGKGTTEAFF
cdr3_nt: TGCAGCGTTGGGAAGGGGACCACTGAAGCTTTCTTT
j_call: TRBJ1-1
clone_size: few
v_call: TRBV29-1
d_call: .

cdr3_aa: CASSGIRYTQYF
cdr3_nt: TGTGCCTCTAGCGGGATACGGTATACGCAGTATTTT
j_call: TRBJ2-3
clone_size: .
v_call: TRBV30
d_call: TRBD2

cdr3_aa: CASSYIRGQETQYF
cdr3_nt: TGTGCCAGCAGTTACATCCGGGGTCAAGAGACCCAGTACTTC
j_call: TRBJ2-5
clone_size: few
v_call: TRBV6-6
d_call: .

cdr3_aa: CSVGTANGGNTEAFF
cdr3_nt: TGCAGCGTTGGGACAGCCAATGGCGGGAACACTGAAGCTTTCTTT
j_call: TRBJ1-1
clone_size: .
v_call: TRBV29-1
d_call: .

cdr3_aa: CSAHGTGGLGELFF
cdr3_nt: TGCAGCGCCCATGGGACAGGGGGTCTCGGGGAGCTGTTTTTT
j_call: TRBJ2-2
clone_size: few
v_call: TRBV29-1
d_call: TRBD1

cdr3_aa: CASEMTGPSSYEQYF
cdr3_nt: TGTGCCAGCGAAATGACAGGGCCGAGCTCCTACGAGCAGTACTTC
j_call: TRBJ2-7
clone_size: .
v_call: TRBV7-9
d_call: TRBD1